These 24 T cell receptor beta chains came from one sample sequenced in a study of response to subunit inactivated influenza vaccine (dated by TCRdb to between 2017 and 2018). Library preparation was by RT-PCR. Reads for this sample came from an Illumina HiSeq 2500. TCRdb reworked the public reads: Q25 trimming with fastp, MiXCR clone assembly, productive beta chains retained. Each entry is one CDR3 protein sequence, shown with its most common DNA and genes. This sample lists over 300,000 distinct CDR3 sequences; 20% to 25% were detected once. About 10% of the sample is taken by the ten largest. Sequencing was performed on PBMCs from blood, taken less than 22 months after vaccination. The receptors originated from a man between 50 and 69 years old who received an inactivated influenza vaccine. Donor details come from another sample of the same person, matched by shared clones.

The chain links TRBV12-5 to TRBJ1-1; possible D gene TRBD1, 5 bases. The germline V gene encodes CDR1 LGHNT and CDR2 FRNRAP. CDR3 size: 16 residues. Between the trimmed V and J ends, which lost 3 bases and 12 bases, there was a span of 26 bases. CDR3 sequence reads: CASGLDLPGRAGRSFF. The CDR3, as DNA: TGTGCTAGTGGTTTAGATCTACCGGGCAGGGCTGGTCGATCTTTCTTT.

The J gene is TRBJ1-2, the V gene TRBV3-1; D not certain. Germline lookup yields CDR1 LGHDT and CDR2 YNNKEL (reference sequence). The CDR3 length is 14 residues. V shed 1 base and J shed 5 bases, with 11 bases lying between them. The CDR3 bases are TGTGCCAGCAGCCAAGTACCGGCGTGGTATGGCTACACCTTC. Protein: CASSQVPAWYGYTF. The full variable domain, its missing parts supplied by reference TRBV3-1 and TRBJ1-2, is DTAVSQTPKYLVTQMGNDKSIKCEQNLGHDTMYWYKQDSKKFLKIMFSYNNKELIINETVPNRFSPKSPDKAHLNLHINSLELGDSAVYFCASSQVPAWYGYTFGSGTRLTVV.

The chain uses TRBV5-4 and TRBJ1-2; D remains unclear. There are 14 residues in the CDR3. Between the trimmed V and J ends, which lost 4 bases and 4 bases, there was a span of 14 bases. Germline values: CDR1 SGHNT, CDR2 YYREEE (reference sequence). CDR3 bases: TGTGCCAGCAGCCCTACGGGGAAAGCCTATGGCTACACCTTC. Its translation is CASSPTGKAYGYTF. The full variable domain, rest sourced from reference TRBV5-4 and TRBJ1-2, is ETGVTQSPTHLIKTRGQQVTLRCSSQSGHNTVSWYQQALGQGPQFIFQYYREEENGRGNFPPRFSGLQFPNYSSELNVNALELDDSALYLCASSPTGKAYGYTFGSGTRLTVV.

This sequence joins TRBV5-5 and TRBJ2-5; 7 nucleotides agree with TRBD1. V shed 2 bases, J shed 5 bases, and the junction held 3 bases outside the gene matches. The CDR3 totals 13 residues. CDR1 and CDR2 from the germline V gene are SGHKS and YYEKEE (reference sequence). DNA for the CDR3: TGTGCCAGCAGCTTTGGGACAGTGGAGACCCAGTACTTC. It is translated as CASSFGTVETQYF. The full variable domain, its missing parts supplied by reference TRBV5-5 and TRBJ2-5, is DAGVTQSPTHLIKTRGQQVTLRCSPISGHKSVSWYQQVLGQGPQFIFQYYEKEERGRGNFPDRFSARQFPNYSSELNVNALLLGDSALYLCASSFGTVETQYFGPGTRLLVL.

This clonotype was seen a single time. The genes are TRBV4-3 and TRBJ2-1; D may be TRBD2 (6 bases). Germline assignment: CDR1 LGHNA and CDR2 YSLEER. V lost 7 bases, J lost 9 bases, and 19 bases lay in between. The CDR3 runs to 14 residues. CDR3 sequence reads: CASKRGGVQSEQFF. CDR3 sequence (DNA): TGCGCCAGCAAACGAGGAGGGGTACAAAGTGAGCAGTTCTTC.

The chain joins TRBV7-3 to TRBJ2-7, with a possible D match to TRBD2 (6 bases). The CDR3 has 15 residues. Germline lookup yields CDR1 SGHTA and CDR2 FQGTGA. V was trimmed by 1 base and J by 2 bases, leaving 12 bases between them. The CDR3 is CASSLNPGLAYEQYF. As DNA, the CDR3 is TGTGCCAGCAGCTTAAACCCGGGACTTGCCTACGAGCAGTACTTC.

V usage is TRBV12-3 or TRBV12-4 and J usage is TRBJ1-2, with D uncertain. V gave up 3 bases and J gave up 5 bases, with 7 bases separating them. The CDR3 has 12 residues. The CDR3 reads CASSLTVYGYTF. The CDR3 DNA follows: TGTGCCAGCAGTTTGACTGTTTATGGCTACACCTTC.

This clonotype has just a few counts. The chain joins TRBV3-1 to TRBJ2-1, with 8 bases fitting TRBD1. V lost 0 bases to trimming and J lost 4 bases; unmatched junction nucleotides: 5. Germline V gene data show CDR1 as LGHDT and CDR2 as YNNKEL (reference sequence). This CDR3 has 16 amino acids. The CDR3 region has the DNA TGTGCCAGCAGCCAAGATTACAGGGGGAGTTACAATGAGCAGTTCTTC. It specifies CASSQDYRGSYNEQFF.

The table lists this clonotype with many counts. The genes are TRBV7-2 and TRBJ1-2; no reliable D call. V lost 6 bases and J 1 base, leaving 12 bases between the germline ends. CDR1 and CDR2 from the germline V gene are SGHTA and FQGNSA. This CDR3 contains 14 residues. The CDR3 bases are TGTGCCAGCAGGTACCCCCCAGTTAACTATGGCTACACCTTC. It translates to CASRYPPVNYGYTF.

This clonotype showed up just a few times. The V and J genes are TRBV4-1 and TRBJ1-2; D not certain. This CDR3 has 16 residues. Germline assignment: CDR1 MGHRA and CDR2 YSYEKL. V was pared by 0 bases and J by 4 bases, with 15 bases between. Here the CDR3 DNA reads TGCGCCAGCAGCCAAGATCGCCCGGGGATGGGCTATGGCTACACCTTC. Residues: CASSQDRPGMGYGYTF.

This clonotype was found a few times. The chain couples TRBV19 to TRBJ1-5; D unclear. This CDR3 is 15 amino acids long. Deletions cut 3 bases from V and 3 bases from J, with 12 bases between. Per the germline V gene, CDR1 is LNHDA and CDR2 is SQIVND (reference sequence). CDR3 protein: CASSMGRQYNQPQHF. DNA of the CDR3: TGTGCCAGTAGTATGGGCAGGCAATACAATCAGCCCCAGCATTTT. The full variable domain, with the rest looked up from reference TRBV19 and TRBJ1-5, is DGGITQSPKYLFRKEGQNVTLSCEQNLNHDAMYWYRQDPGQGLRLIYYSQIVNDFQKGDIAEGYSVSREKKESFPLTVTSAQKNPTAFYLCASSMGRQYNQPQHFGDGTRLSIL.

This clonotype was counted ten times or more. The rearrangement links TRBV7-6 to TRBJ1-1, with TRBD1 matching 7 bases. Unmatched junction bases numbered 14, after V lost 4 bases and J lost 6 bases. Germline CDR1 SGHVS, CDR2 FNYEAQ. The CDR3 loop spans 16 amino acids. The CDR3 coding sequence is TGTGCCAGCAGCTCAGGGCCCACTATACAGGGGTCTGAAGCTTTCTTT. It translates to CASSSGPTIQGSEAFF.

This chain joins TRBV7-8 and TRBJ1-1; 7 bases agree with TRBD1. The CDR3 spans 12 residues. Germline CDR1 SGHVS, CDR2 FQNEAQ. J was trimmed by 10 bases and V by 1 base; bases with no gene match: 3. CDR3 sequence (DNA): TGTGCCAGCAGCTTAGACAGGGGCGCAGCTTTCTTT. Encoded protein: CASSLDRGAAFF.

This clonotype was observed many times. The CDR3 nucleotides are TGCAGTCCCTCCGGGACGGTGGGGCGCTACACCTTC. Translation: CSPSGTVGRYTF. The chain carries TRBV20-1 and TRBJ1-2; D is perhaps TRBD1 (5 bases). V dropped 8 bases and J dropped 9 bases, with 19 bases sitting between them. CDR1 is DFQATT, CDR2 SNEGSKA, per germline (reference sequence). The CDR3 totals 12 residues.

This clonotype was counted ten times or more. V gene TRBV20-1 combines with J gene TRBJ1-5, with D possibly TRBD1 on 5 matching bases. The CDR3 is made up of 15 amino acids. Looked up from germline, CDR1 is DFQATT and CDR2 is SNEGSKA (reference sequence). The V and J ends lost 2 bases and 5 bases respectively, with 16 bases between them. DNA of the CDR3: TGCAGTGCTAGACCCCCGGGACCCGGCCATCAGCCCCAGCATTTT. Translating it yields CSARPPGPGHQPQHF.

This clonotype was seen only a few times. J is TRBJ2-1 and V is TRBV4-3, with 14 nucleotides matching TRBD2. Germline CDR1 reads LGHNA; CDR2 reads YSLEER. This CDR3 spans 18 amino acids. Germline trimming cut 0 bases from V and 8 bases from J; bases unmatched to any gene: 9. CDR3 in amino acids: CASSQESTGTSGSDEQFF. CDR3 in DNA: TGCGCCAGCAGCCAAGAAAGTACCGGGACTAGCGGGAGCGATGAGCAGTTCTTC.

The chain links TRBV7-2 to TRBJ1-5, with D unresolved. The germline V gene encodes CDR1 SGHTA and CDR2 FQGNSA. Trimming took 5 bases from V and 2 from J, leaving 13 bases between them. The CDR3 is made up of 15 amino acids. The CDR3 spells CASSPDGLGNQPQHF. DNA for the CDR3: TGTGCCAGCAGCCCCGACGGCCTGGGCAATCAGCCCCAGCATTTT.

This clonotype was seen just once. The chain joins TRBV11-1 to TRBJ2-3; 7 bases are shared with TRBD1. This CDR3 is 15 amino acids long. Germline loops: CDR1 SGHAT, CDR2 FQDESV (reference sequence). The V segment lost 5 bases and the J segment 2 bases; nucleotides outside the gene matches: 7. The CDR3 loop reads CASSRPGQLTDTQYF. The CDR3 DNA follows: TGTGCCAGCAGCAGACCGGGACAGCTCACAGATACGCAGTATTTT. The variable domain in full, completed from reference TRBV11-1 and TRBJ2-3, reads EAEVAQSPRYKITEKSQAVAFWCDPISGHATLYWYRQILGQGPELLVQFQDESVVDDSQLPKDRFSAERLKGVDSTLKIQPAELGDSAMYLCASSRPGQLTDTQYFGPGTRLTVL.

J is TRBJ1-1 and V is TRBV25-1; D ambiguous. The CDR3 has 16 amino acids. Trimming pared 1 base from V and 0 bases from J, leaving 12 bases between. Germline V lookup: CDR1 MGHDK, CDR2 SYGVNS. CDR3 amino acids: CASSESLIAMNTEAFF. DNA for the CDR3: TGTGCCAGCAGTGAATCCCTGATAGCCATGAACACTGAAGCTTTCTTT. The entire variable domain, with the rest obtained from reference TRBV25-1 and TRBJ1-1, is as follows: EADIYQTPRYLVIGTGKKITLECSQTMGHDKMYWYQQDPGMELHLIHYSYGVNSTEKGDLSSESTVSRIRTEHFPLTLESARPSHTSQYLCASSESLIAMNTEAFFGQGTRLTVV.

In its sample, this clonotype was seen a few times. The V call is TRBV25-1, the J call TRBJ2-1; TRBD2 aligns across 7 bases. Per germline, CDR1 MGHDK and CDR2 SYGVNS. This CDR3 contains 15 residues. The V gene end was trimmed by 10 bases and the J gene end by 0 bases; junction bases not matched to a gene: 9. Here the CDR3 reads CAMQVGEGSYNEQFF. The CDR3 bases are TGTGCCATGCAAGTTGGGGAGGGCTCCTACAATGAGCAGTTCTTC.

The chain links TRBV5-1 to TRBJ2-5; TRBD2 aligns across 11 bases. The CDR3 has 17 amino acids. V lost 4 bases, J lost 3 bases, and 11 bases stayed unmatched. CDR1 and CDR2 from the germline V gene are SGHRS and YFSETQ. The CDR3 DNA sequence: TGCGCCAGCAGCGCCATGACTTCGACTAGCGGGGAAGAGACCCAGTACTTC. This translates into CASSAMTSTSGEETQYF.

CDR3 sequence reads: CASSPLGTSNLWEQFF. The CDR3 nucleotides are TGTGCCAGCAGTCCCCTCGGGACTAGTAATCTTTGGGAGCAGTTCTTC. The J gene is TRBJ2-1, the V gene TRBV3-1, with 8 bases lining up with TRBD2. The CDR3 spans 16 residues. The germline CDR1 and CDR2 sequences are LGHDT and YNNKEL (reference sequence). Trimming took 6 bases from V and 10 from J; bases not matched to a gene: 17.

The chain recombines TRBV6-2 or TRBV6-3 with TRBJ2-1, with D uncertain. V was shortened by 10 bases and J by 13 bases, with 26 bases between the two germline ends. CDR1 and CDR2 from the germline V gene are MNHEY and SVGEGT. This CDR3 region has 14 residues. The CDR3 loop reads CATLGVHLLRRQFF. The CDR3 nucleotides read TGTGCCACCTTAGGAGTTCATCTTCTAAGAAGACAGTTCTTC.

This clonotype appeared a few times. The rearrangement joins TRBV4-1 to TRBJ2-4; the D call may be TRBD1 or TRBD2 (7 bases each). Trimming pared 4 bases from V and 3 bases from J, leaving 16 bases between. Looked up from germline, CDR1 is MGHRA and CDR2 is YSYEKL. The CDR3 spans 16 residues. This CDR3 reads CASSPGGRGGKNIQYF. CDR3 nucleotide sequence: TGCGCCAGCAGCCCCGGGGGCAGGGGGGGCAAAAACATTCAGTACTTC.